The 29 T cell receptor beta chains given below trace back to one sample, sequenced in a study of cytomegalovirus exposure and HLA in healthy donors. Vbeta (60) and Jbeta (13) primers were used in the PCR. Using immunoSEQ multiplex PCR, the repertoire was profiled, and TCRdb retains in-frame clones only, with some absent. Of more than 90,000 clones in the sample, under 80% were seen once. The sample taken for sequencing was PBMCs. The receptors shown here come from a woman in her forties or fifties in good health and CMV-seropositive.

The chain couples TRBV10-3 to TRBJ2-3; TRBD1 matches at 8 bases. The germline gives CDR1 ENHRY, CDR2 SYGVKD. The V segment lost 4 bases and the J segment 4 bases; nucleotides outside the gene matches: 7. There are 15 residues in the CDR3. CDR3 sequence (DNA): TGTGCCATCAGTGCAGACAGGGGTTTCGCAGATACGCAGTATTTT. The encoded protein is CAISADRGFADTQYF.

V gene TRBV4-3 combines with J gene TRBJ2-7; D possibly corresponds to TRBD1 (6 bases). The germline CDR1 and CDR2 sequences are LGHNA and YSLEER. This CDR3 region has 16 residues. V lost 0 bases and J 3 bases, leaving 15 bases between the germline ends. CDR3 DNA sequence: TGCGCCAGCAGCCAAGACGTAGGACAGCGAGTCTACGAGCAGTACTTC. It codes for CASSQDVGQRVYEQYF.

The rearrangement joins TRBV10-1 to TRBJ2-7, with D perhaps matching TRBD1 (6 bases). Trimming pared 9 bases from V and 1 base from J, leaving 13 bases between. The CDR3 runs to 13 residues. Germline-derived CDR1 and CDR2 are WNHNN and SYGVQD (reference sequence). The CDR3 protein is CASSRDISYEQYF. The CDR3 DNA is TGCGCCAGTTCCCGGGACATTTCCTACGAGCAGTACTTC.

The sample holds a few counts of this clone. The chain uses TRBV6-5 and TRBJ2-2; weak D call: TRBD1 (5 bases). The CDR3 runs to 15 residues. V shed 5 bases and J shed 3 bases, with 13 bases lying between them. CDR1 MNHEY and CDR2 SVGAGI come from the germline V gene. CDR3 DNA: TGTGCCAGCAGTCGTGAACAGGTTTACACCGGGGAGCTGTTTTTT. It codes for CASSREQVYTGELFF.

CDR3 in DNA: TGCAGCGTTGTCGGCGGGGGGAACACTGAAGCTTTCTTT. Its protein is CSVVGGGNTEAFF. The J gene is TRBJ1-1, the V gene TRBV29-1; tentative D call: TRBD1 (5 bases). The CDR3 contains 13 residues. Germline CDR1 reads SQVTM; CDR2 reads ANQGSEA. Between the trimmed V and J ends, which lost 4 bases and 1 base, there was a span of 10 bases.

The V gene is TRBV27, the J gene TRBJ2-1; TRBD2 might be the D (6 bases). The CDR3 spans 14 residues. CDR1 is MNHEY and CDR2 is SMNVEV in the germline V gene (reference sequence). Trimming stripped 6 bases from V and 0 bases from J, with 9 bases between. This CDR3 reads CASSLGSSYNEQFF. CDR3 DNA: TGTGCCAGCAGCCTCGGGAGCTCCTACAATGAGCAGTTCTTC.

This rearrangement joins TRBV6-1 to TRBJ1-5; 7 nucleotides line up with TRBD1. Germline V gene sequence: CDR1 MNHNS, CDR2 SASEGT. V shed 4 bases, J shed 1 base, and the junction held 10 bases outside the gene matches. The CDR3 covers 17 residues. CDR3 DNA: TGTGCCAGCAGTGGGTTGGGACAGAACCCAAGCAATCAGCCCCAGCATTTT. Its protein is CASSGLGQNPSNQPQHF.

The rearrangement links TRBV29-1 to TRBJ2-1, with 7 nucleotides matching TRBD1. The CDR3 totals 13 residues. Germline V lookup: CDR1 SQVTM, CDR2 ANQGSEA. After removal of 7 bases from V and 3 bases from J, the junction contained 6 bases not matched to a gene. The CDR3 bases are TGCAGCGCCAAGGGGGCTGTCTACAATGAGCAGTTCTTC. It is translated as CSAKGAVYNEQFF.

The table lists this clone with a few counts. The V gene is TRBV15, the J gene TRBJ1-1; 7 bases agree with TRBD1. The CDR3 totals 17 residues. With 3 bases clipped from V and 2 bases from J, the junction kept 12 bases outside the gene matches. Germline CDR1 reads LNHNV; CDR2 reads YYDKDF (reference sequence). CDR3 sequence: CATSSPPGQRFNTEAFF. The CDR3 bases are TGTGCCACCAGCAGCCCTCCGGGACAGAGGTTTAACACTGAAGCTTTCTTT.

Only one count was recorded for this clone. The CDR3 DNA sequence: TGTGCCAGCAGGGATTCCAGGGTTGCTCAGCCCCAGCATTTT. Its translation: CASRDSRVAQPQHF. The V gene is TRBV28, the J gene TRBJ1-5; D is perhaps TRBD1 (5 bases). Trimming pared 6 bases from V and 6 bases from J, leaving 15 bases between. CDR3 length: 14 amino acids. The germline V gene has CDR1 MDHEN and CDR2 SYDVKM. Based on the CDR3 plus reference TRBV28 and TRBJ1-5, the full variable domain is DVKVTQSSRYLVKRTGEKVFLECVQDMDHENMFWYRQDPGLGLRLIYFSYDVKMKEKGDIPEGYSVSREKKERFSLILESASTNQTSMYLCASRDSRVAQPQHFGDGTRLSIL.

CDR3 residues: CASSQDPTGGGPSYNEQFF. The DNA for the CDR3 is TGCGCCAGCAGCCAAGATCCTACAGGGGGAGGACCCTCCTACAATGAGCAGTTCTTC. The chain combines TRBV4-1 with TRBJ2-1; 8 nucleotides match TRBD1. CDR1 and CDR2 (germline): MGHRA, YSYEKL. V shed 0 bases and J 0 bases; nucleotides not matched to a gene: 10. The CDR3 runs to 19 residues.

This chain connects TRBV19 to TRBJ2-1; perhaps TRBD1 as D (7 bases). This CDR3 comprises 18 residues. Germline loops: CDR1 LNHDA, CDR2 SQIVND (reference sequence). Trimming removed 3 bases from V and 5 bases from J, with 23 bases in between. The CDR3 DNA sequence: TGTGCCAGTAGTATCCAATCAACCCGCGGGACAGTAGACAATGAGCAGTTCTTC. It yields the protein CASSIQSTRGTVDNEQFF.

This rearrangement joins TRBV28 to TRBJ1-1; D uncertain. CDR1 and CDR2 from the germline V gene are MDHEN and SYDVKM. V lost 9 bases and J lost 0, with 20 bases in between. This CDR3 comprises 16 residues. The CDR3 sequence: CASGPRRTYMNTEAFF. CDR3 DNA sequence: TGTGCCAGTGGACCCCGTAGGACTTACATGAACACTGAAGCTTTCTTT.

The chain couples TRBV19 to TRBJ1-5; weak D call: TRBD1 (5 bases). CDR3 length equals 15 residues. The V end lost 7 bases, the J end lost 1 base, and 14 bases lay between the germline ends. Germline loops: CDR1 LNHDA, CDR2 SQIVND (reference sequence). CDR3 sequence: CASTFQGLSNQPQHF. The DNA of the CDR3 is TGTGCCAGTACCTTTCAGGGCCTCAGCAATCAGCCCCAGCATTTT.

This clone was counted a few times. The CDR3 coding sequence is TGTGCCAGTAGTATCGAAAGGGGGCGCTACACCTTC. This encodes CASSIERGRYTF. The rearrangement links TRBV19 to TRBJ1-2, with 7 bases that match TRBD1. The CDR3 is made up of 12 amino acids. V shed 3 bases and J 9 bases; nucleotides not matched to a gene: 4. Germline assignment: CDR1 LNHDA and CDR2 SQIVND (reference sequence).

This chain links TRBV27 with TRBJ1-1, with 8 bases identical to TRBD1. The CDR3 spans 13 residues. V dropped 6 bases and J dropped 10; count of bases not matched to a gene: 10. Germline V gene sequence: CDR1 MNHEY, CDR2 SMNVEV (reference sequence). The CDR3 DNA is TGTGCCAGCAGCATAGGACAGGGATGGAGAGCTTTCTTT. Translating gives CASSIGQGWRAFF.

In nucleotides, the CDR3 is TGCGCCAGCAGCTTGGCCCGGCAGGGCGCGAACACCGGGGAGCTGTTTTTT. Translating gives CASSLARQGANTGELFF. V gene TRBV5-1 combines with J gene TRBJ2-2; possible D gene TRBD1, 5 bases. Germline CDR1 reads SGHRS; CDR2 reads YFSETQ. This CDR3 is built from 17 residues. Trimming shortened V by 0 bases and J by 0 bases, and 12 bases separated the two germline ends. Complete variable domain (other parts from reference TRBV5-1 and TRBJ2-2): KAGVTQTPRYLIKTRGQQVTLSCSPISGHRSVSWYQQTPGQGLQFLFEYFSETQRNKGNFPGRFSGRQFSNSRSEMNVSTLELGDSALYLCASSLARQGANTGELFFGEGSRLTVL.

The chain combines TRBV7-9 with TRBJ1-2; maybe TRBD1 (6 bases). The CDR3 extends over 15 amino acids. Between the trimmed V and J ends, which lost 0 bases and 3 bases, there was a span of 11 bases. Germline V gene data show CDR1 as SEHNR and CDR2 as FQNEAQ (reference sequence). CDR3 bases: TGTGCCAGCAGCTTAGCGGAGGACAGCTACTATGGCTACACCTTC. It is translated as CASSLAEDSYYGYTF.

CDR3 sequence reads: CASKVSHDSNQPQHF. The CDR3 coding sequence is TGTGCCAGCAAAGTTAGCCATGATAGCAATCAGCCCCAGCATTTT. The chain joins TRBV6-5 to TRBJ1-5; D is unclear. Trimming removed 7 bases from V and 0 bases from J, with 13 bases in between. The CDR3 loop spans 15 amino acids. The germline V gene encodes CDR1 MNHEY and CDR2 SVGAGI.

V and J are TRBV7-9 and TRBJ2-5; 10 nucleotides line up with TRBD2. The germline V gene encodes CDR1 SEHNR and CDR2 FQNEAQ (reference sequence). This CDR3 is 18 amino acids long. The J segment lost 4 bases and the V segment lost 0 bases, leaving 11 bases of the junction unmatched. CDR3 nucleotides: TGTGCCAGCAGCTTAGCGGGCAGCGGGAGGGCCCTCCGAGAGACCCAGTACTTC. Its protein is CASSLAGSGRALRETQYF.

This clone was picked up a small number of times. The CDR3 bases are TGTGCCAGCAGACCGGTCCGAGGAGTCTCCTACAATGAGCAGTTCTTC. Translated, it gives CASRPVRGVSYNEQFF. V and J are TRBV2 and TRBJ2-1; D ambiguous. This CDR3 contains 16 residues. CDR1 and CDR2 from the germline V gene are SNHLY and FYNNEI. V lost 6 bases, J lost 0 bases, and 15 bases lay in between.

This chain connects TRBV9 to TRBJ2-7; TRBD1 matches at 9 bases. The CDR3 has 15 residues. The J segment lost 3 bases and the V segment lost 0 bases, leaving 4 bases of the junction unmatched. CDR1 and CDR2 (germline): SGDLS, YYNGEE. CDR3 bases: TGTGCCAGCAGCGTAGGACAGGGGGGGATCTACGAGCAGTACTTC. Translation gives CASSVGQGGIYEQYF.

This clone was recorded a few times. The CDR3 region has the DNA TGTGCCAGCAGCCACTATGCCGCAGGCAGGGATCACTACGAGCAGTACTTC. This sequence encodes CASSHYAAGRDHYEQYF. The chain has TRBV28 and TRBJ2-7; D might be TRBD1 (5 bases). The CDR3 length is 17 residues. The V and J ends lost 6 bases and 3 bases respectively, with 24 bases between them. CDR1 is MDHEN and CDR2 is SYDVKM in the germline V gene.

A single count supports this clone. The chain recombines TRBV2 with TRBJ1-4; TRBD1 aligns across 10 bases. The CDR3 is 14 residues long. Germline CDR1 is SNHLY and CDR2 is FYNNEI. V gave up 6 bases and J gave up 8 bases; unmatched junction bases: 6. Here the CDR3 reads CASSVRTGGEKLFF. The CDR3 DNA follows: TGTGCCAGCAGCGTTCGGACAGGGGGAGAAAAACTGTTTTTT. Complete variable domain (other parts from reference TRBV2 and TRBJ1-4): EPEVTQTPSHQVTQMGQEVILRCVPISNHLYFYWYRQILGQKVEFLVSFYNNEISEKSEIFDDQFSVERPDGSNFTLKIRSTKLEDSAMYFCASSVRTGGEKLFFGSGTQLSVL.

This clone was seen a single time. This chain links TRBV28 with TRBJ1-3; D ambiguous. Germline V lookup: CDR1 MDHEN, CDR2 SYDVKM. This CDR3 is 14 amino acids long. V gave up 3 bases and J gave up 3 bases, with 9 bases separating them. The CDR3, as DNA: TGTGCCAGCAGTTTTCTCGGGGTTGGAAACACCATATATTTT. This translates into CASSFLGVGNTIYF.

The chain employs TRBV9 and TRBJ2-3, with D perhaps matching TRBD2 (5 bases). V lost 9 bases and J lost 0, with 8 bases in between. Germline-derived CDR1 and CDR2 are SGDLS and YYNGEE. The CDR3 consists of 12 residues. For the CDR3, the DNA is TGTGCCACACTAGAGAGCACAGATACGCAGTATTTT. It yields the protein CATLESTDTQYF.

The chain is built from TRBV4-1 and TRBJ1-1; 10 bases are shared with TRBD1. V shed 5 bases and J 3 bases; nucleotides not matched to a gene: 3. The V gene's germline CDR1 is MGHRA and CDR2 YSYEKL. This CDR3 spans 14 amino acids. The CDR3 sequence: CASSSGQGYTEAFF. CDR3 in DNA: TGCGCCAGCAGCTCGGGACAGGGGTACACTGAAGCTTTCTTT.

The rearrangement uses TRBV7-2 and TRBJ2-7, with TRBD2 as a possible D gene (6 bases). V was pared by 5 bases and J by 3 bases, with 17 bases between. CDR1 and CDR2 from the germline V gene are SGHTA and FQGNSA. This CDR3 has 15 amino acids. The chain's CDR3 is CASSKAVAVLYEQYF. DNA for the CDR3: TGTGCCAGCAGCAAGGCGGTAGCGGTCCTCTACGAGCAGTACTTC.

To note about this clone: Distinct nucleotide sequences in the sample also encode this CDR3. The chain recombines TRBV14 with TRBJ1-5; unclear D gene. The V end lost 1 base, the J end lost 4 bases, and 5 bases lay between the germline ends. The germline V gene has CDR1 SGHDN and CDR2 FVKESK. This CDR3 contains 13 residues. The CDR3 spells CASSQGGNQPQHF. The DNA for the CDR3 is TGTGCCAGCAGCCAAGGAGGGAATCAGCCCCAGCATTTT.